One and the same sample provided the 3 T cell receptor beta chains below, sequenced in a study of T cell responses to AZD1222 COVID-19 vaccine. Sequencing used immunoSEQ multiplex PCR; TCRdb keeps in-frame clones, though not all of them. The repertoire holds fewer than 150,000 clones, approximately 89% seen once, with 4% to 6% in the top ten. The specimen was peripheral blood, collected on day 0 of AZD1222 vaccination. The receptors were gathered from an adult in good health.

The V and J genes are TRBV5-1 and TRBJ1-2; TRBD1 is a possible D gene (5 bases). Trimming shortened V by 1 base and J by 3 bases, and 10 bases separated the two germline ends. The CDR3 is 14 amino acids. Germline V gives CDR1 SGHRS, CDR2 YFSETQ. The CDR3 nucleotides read TGCGCCAGCAGCTTGTCTTTAGGGGACTATGGCTACACCTTC. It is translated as CASSLSLGDYGYTF.

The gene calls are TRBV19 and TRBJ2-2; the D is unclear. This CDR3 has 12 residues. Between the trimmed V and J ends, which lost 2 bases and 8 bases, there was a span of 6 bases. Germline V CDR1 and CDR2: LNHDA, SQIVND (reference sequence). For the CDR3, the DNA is TGTGCCAGTAGTATATTTCATGGGGAGCTGTTTTTT. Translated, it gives CASSIFHGELFF.

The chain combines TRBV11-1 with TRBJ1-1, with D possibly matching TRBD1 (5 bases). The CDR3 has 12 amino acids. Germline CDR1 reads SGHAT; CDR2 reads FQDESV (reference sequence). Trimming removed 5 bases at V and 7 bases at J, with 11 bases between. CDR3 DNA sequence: TGTGCCAGCAGCCCCCAGGGTTTTGAAGCTTTCTTT. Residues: CASSPQGFEAFF.